This TCR beta chain was sequenced in a study of vaccination effects on CD4 cells after COVID-19. Trimming stripped 0 bases from V and 2 bases from J, with 15 bases between. The CDR3 contains 17 residues. Germline V gives CDR1 SEHNR, CDR2 FQNEAQ (reference sequence). Sequencing was preceded by expansion of antigen-specific CD4+ T cells with viral peptide pools in the ViraFEST assay. After more than 8 days in culture, the CD4+ T cells were isolated. From March to December 2020, the person had a SARS-CoV-2 infection that was confirmed by PCR. With respect to this clone: Its antigen is as yet unknown.

Method: immunoSEQ multiplex PCR; TCRdb's copy keeps in-frame clones and lacks some. The sample yields tens of thousands of clones, 55% to 75% seen once. This TCR was recovered from a human donor who had a prior SARS-CoV-2 infection. The gene calls are TRBV7-9 and TRBJ2-3; D is perhaps TRBD2 (6 bases). Sequenced here: CD4+ T cells from PBMCs cultured with HCoV-NL63 spike peptides, sampled before COVID-19 vaccination. CDR3 nucleotide sequence: TGTGCCAGCAGCTTAGCTTCATCGGGGAGGTTCACAGATACGCAGTATTTT. This translates into CASSLASSGRFTDTQYF.